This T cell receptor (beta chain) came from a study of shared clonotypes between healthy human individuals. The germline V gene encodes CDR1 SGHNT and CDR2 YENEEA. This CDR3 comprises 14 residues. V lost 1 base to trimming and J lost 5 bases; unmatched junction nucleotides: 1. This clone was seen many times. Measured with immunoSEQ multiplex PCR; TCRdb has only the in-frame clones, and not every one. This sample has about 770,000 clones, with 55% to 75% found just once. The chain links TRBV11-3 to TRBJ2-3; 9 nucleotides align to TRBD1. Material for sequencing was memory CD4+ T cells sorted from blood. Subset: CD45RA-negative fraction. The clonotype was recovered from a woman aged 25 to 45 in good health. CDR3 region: CASSLGDREDTQYF. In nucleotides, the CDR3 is TGTGCCAGCAGCTTAGGGGACAGGGAAGATACGCAGTATTTT.